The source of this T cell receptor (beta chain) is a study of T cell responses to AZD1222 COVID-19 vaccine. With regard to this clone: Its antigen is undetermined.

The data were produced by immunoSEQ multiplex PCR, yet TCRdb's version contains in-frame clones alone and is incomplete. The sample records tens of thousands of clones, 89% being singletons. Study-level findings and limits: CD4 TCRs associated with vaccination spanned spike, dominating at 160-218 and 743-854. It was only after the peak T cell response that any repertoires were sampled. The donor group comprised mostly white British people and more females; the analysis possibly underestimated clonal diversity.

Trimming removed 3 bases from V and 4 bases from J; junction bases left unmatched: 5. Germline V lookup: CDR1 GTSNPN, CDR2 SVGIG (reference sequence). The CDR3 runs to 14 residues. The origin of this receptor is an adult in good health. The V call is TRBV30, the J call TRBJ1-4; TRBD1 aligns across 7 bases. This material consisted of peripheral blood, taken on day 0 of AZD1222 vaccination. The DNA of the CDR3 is TGTGCCTGGAGCCTGGGACAGAATAATGAAAAACTGTTTTTT. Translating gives CAWSLGQNNEKLFF.